This T cell receptor beta chain was retrieved from a study of prognosis after radiotherapy for stage I lung cancer. The patients, a group without prior chemotherapy, radiotherapy or other malignancies, were all node-negative on CT and PET/CT. Collection of peripheral blood, in a volume of 5 to 7.5 milliliters, was performed at each of two time points. Trimming removed 6 bases at V and 4 bases at J, with 12 bases between. Germline V gene lookup returns CDR1 LNHDA and CDR2 SQIVND (reference sequence). There are 13 residues in the CDR3. The sample holds many counts of this clonotype. Researchers used two-round multiplex PCR to amplify TCR beta CDR3 starting from genomic DNA. Round-one PCR had primers specific to each TRBV and TRBJ gene. One entry per CDR3 protein, called by TCRdb with MiXCR from the multiplex PCR reads. The data contain approximately 30,000 distinct CDR3 sequences, 31% of them singletons.

The specimen comprised PBMCs, sampled before or after stereotactic body radiation therapy (not recorded which). The chain joins TRBV19 to TRBJ1-1, with D unclear. This sequence was found in a donor over 45 with non-small cell lung cancer. CDR3 sequence (DNA): TGTGCCAGTAGGTTCGGGTGGGGCACTGAAGCTTTCTTT. Translated, it gives CASRFGWGTEAFF.